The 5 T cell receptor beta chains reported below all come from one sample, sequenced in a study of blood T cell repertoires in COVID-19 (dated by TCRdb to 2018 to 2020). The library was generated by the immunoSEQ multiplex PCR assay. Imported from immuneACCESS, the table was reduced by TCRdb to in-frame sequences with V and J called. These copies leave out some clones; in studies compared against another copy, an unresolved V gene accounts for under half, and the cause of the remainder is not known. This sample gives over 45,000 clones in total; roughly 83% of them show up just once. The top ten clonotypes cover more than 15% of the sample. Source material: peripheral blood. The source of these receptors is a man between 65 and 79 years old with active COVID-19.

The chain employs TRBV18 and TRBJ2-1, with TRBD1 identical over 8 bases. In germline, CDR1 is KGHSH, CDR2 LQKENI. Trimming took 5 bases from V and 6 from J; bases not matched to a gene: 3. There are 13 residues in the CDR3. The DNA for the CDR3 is TGTGCCAGCTCAACAACAGGGGGCAATGAGCAGTTCTTC. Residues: CASSTTGGNEQFF.

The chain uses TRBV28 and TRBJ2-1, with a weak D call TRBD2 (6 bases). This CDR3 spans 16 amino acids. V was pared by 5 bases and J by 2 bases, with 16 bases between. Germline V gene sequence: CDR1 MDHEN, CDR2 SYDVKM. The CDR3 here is CASSPGGGDTYNEQFF. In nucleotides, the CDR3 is TGTGCCAGCAGTCCCGGGGGAGGTGATACCTACAATGAGCAGTTCTTC.

The CDR3 is CASGDRVNTEAFF. CDR3 bases: TGTGCCAGCGGAGACAGGGTTAACACTGAAGCTTTCTTT. This sequence joins TRBV18 and TRBJ1-1; 7 bases fit TRBD1. This CDR3 is built from 13 residues. Trimming at V came to 8 bases and at J to 2 bases, leaving 5 bases not matched to a gene. Germline-derived CDR1 and CDR2 are KGHSH and LQKENI.

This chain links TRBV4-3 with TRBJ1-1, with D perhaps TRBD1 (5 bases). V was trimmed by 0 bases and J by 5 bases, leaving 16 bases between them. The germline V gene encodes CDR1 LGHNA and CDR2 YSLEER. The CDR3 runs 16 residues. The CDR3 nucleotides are TGCGCCAGCAGCCAAGAGGATTTCGGGGGGTATACTGAAGCTTTCTTT. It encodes CASSQEDFGGYTEAFF.

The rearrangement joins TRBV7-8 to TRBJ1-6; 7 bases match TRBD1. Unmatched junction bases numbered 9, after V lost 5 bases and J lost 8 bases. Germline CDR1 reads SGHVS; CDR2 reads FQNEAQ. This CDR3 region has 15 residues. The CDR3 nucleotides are TGTGCCAGCAGCCGGGGACAGAAATCACATTCACCCCTCCACTTT. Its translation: CASSRGQKSHSPLHF.